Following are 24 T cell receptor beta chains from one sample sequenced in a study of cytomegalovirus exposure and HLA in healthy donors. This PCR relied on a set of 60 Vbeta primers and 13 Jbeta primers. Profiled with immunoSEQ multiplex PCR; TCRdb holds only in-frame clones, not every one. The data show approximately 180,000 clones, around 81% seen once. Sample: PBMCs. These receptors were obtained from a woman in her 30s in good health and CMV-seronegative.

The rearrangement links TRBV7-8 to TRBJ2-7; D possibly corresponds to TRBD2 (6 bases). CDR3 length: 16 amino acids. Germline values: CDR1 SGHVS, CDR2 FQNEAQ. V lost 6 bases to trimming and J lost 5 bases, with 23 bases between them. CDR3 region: CASSFASLGWEDEQYF. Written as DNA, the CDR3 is TGTGCCAGCAGTTTTGCCTCCTTAGGGTGGGAGGACGAGCAGTACTTC.

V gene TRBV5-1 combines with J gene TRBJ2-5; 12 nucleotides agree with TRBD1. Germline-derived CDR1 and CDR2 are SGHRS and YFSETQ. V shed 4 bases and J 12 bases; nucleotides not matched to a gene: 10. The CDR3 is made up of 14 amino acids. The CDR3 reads CASSAGTGGFREYF. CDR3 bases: TGCGCCAGCAGCGCCGGGACAGGGGGCTTCAGGGAGTACTTC.

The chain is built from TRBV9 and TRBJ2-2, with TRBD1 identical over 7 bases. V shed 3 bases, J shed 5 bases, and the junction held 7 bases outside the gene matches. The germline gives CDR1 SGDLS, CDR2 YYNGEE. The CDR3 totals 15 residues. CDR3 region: CASSERQGGTGELFF. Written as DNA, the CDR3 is TGTGCCAGCAGCGAAAGACAGGGCGGGACCGGGGAGCTGTTTTTT. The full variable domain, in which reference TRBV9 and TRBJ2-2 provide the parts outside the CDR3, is DSGVTQTPKHLITATGQRVTLRCSPRSGDLSVYWYQQSLDQGLQFLIQYYNGEERAKGNILERFSAQQFPDLHSELNLSSLELGDSALYFCASSERQGGTGELFFGEGSRLTVL.

DNA of the CDR3: TGTGCCAGCAGGGAGCCGGTGAGCTCCTACGAGCAGTACTTC. Protein: CASREPVSSYEQYF. V and J are TRBV6-1 and TRBJ2-7; no reliable D call. V shed 6 bases and J shed 0 bases, with 12 bases lying between them. The CDR3 runs 14 residues. Germline V CDR1 and CDR2: MNHNS, SASEGT.

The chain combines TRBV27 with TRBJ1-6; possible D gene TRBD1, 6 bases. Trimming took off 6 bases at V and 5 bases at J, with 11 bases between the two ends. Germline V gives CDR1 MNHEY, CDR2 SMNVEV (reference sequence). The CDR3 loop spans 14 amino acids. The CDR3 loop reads CASRNTGNNSPLHF. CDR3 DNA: TGTGCCAGCAGGAACACAGGGAATAATTCACCCCTCCACTTT.

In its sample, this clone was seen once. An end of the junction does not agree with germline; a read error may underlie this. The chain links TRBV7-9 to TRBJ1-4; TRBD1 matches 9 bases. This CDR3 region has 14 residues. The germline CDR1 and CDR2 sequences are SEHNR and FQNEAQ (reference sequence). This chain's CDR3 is CSSSSTGGGEKLFF. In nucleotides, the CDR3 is TGTTCCAGCAGCTCGACAGGGGGAGGTGAAAAACTGTTTTTT.

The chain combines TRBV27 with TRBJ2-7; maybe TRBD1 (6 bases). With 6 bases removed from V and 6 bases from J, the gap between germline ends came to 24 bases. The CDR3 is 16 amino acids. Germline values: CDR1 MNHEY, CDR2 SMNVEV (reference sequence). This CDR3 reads CASSRIGQTRGGEQYF. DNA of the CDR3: TGTGCCAGCAGCCGCATTGGGCAGACGAGAGGGGGCGAGCAGTACTTC.

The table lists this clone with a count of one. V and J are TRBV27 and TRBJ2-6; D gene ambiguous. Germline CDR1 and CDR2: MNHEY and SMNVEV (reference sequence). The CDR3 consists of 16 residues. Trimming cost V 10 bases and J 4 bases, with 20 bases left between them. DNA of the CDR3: TGTGCCAACAGCACCCCGCGAGTTCCCGGGGCCAACGTCCTGACTTTC. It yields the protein CANSTPRVPGANVLTF.

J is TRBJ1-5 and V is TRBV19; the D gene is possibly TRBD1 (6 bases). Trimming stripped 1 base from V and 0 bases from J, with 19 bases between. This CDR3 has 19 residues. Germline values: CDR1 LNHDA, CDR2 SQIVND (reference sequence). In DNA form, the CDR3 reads TGTGCCAGTAGTATAGGTCGCTCGGACAGTCGGTATAGCAATCAGCCCCAGCATTTT. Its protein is CASSIGRSDSRYSNQPQHF. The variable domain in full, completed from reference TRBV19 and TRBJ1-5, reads DGGITQSPKYLFRKEGQNVTLSCEQNLNHDAMYWYRQDPGQGLRLIYYSQIVNDFQKGDIAEGYSVSREKKESFPLTVTSAQKNPTAFYLCASSIGRSDSRYSNQPQHFGDGTRLSIL.

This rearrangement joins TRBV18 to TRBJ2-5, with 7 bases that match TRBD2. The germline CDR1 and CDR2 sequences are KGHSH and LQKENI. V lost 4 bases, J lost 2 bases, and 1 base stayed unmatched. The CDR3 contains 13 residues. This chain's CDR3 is CASSLGGQETQYF. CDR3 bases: TGTGCCAGCTCACTGGGAGGGCAAGAGACCCAGTACTTC.

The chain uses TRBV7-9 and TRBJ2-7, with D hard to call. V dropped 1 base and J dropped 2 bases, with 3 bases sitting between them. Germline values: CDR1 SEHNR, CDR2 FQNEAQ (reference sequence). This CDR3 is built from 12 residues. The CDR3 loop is CASSLGTYEQYF. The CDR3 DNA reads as TGTGCCAGCAGCTTAGGTACCTACGAGCAGTACTTC.

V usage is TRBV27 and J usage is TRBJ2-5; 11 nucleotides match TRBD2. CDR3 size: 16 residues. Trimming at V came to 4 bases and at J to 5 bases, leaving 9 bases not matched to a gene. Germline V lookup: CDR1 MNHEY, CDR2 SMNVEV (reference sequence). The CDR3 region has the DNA TGTGCCAGCAGTTCCTTAGCGGGGGGGCCCCGGGAGACCCAGTACTTC. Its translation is CASSSLAGGPRETQYF.

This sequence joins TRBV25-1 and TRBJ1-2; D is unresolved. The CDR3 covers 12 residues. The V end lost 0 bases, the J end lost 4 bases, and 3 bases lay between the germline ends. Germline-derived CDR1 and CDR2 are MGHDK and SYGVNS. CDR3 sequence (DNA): TGTGCCAGCAGTGAATACAGCTATGGCTACACCTTC. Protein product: CASSEYSYGYTF.

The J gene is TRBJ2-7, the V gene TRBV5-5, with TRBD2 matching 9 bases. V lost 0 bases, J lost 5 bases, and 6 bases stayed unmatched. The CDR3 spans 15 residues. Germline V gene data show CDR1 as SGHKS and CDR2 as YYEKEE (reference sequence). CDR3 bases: TGTGCCAGCAGCTTGGAGGCTAGCGGGAATCACGAGCAGTACTTC. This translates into CASSLEASGNHEQYF.

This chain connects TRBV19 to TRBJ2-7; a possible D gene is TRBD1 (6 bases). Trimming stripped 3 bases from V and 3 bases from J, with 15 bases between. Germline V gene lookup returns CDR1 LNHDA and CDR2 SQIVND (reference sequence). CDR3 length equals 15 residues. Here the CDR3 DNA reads TGTGCCAGTAGTATGACTTGGACAGCGATCTACGAGCAGTACTTC. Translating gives CASSMTWTAIYEQYF. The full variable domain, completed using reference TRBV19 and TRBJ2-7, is DGGITQSPKYLFRKEGQNVTLSCEQNLNHDAMYWYRQDPGQGLRLIYYSQIVNDFQKGDIAEGYSVSREKKESFPLTVTSAQKNPTAFYLCASSMTWTAIYEQYFGPGTRLTVT.

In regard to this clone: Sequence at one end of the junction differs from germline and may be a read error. CDR3 loop: CASSQEGGSGANGLTF. The DNA of the CDR3 is TGCGCCAGCAGCCAAGAAGGGGGCTCTGGGGCCAACGGCCTGACTTTC. V and J are TRBV4-3 and TRBJ2-6, with 7 nucleotides matching TRBD1. The CDR3 spans 16 residues. CDR1 and CDR2 (germline): LGHNA, YSLEER.

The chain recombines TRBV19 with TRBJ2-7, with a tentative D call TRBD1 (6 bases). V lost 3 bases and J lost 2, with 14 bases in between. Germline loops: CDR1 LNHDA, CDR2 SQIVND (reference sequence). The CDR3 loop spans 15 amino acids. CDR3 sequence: CASSMATTGTYEQYF. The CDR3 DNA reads TGTGCCAGTAGTATGGCCACAACAGGGACCTACGAGCAGTACTTC.

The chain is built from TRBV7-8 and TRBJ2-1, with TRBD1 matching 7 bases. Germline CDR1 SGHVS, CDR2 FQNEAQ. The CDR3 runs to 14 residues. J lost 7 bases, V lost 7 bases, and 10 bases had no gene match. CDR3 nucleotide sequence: TGTGCCAGCAACCCCCAGGGGGTCGGGAATGAGCAGTTCTTC. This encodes CASNPQGVGNEQFF. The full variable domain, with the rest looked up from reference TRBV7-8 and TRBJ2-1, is GAGVSQSPRYKVAKRGQDVALRCDPISGHVSLFWYQQALGQGPEFLTYFQNEAQLDKSGLPSDRFFAERPEGSVSTLKIQRTQQEDSAVYLCASNPQGVGNEQFFGPGTRLTVL.

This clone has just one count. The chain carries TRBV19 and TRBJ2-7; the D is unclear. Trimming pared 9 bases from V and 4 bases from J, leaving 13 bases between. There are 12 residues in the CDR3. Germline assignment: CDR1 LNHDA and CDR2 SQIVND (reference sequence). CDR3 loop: CASQNTVYEQYF. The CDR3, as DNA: TGTGCCAGCCAAAATACGGTTTACGAGCAGTACTTC.

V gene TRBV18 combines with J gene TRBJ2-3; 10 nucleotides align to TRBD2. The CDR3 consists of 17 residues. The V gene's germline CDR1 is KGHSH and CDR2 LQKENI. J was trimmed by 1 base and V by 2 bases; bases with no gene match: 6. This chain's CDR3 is CASSPKVAGGGTDTQYF. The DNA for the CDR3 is TGTGCCAGCTCACCAAAGGTAGCGGGAGGCGGCACAGATACGCAGTATTTT. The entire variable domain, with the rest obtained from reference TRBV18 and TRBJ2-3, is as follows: NAGVMQNPRHLVRRRGQEARLRCSPMKGHSHVYWYRQLPEEGLKFMVYLQKENIIDESGMPKERFSAEFPKEGPSILRIQQVVRGDSAAYFCASSPKVAGGGTDTQYFGPGTRLTVL.

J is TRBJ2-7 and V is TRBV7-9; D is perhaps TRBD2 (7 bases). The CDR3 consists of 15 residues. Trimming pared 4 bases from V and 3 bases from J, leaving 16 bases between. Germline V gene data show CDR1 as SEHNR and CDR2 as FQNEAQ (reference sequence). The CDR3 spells CASSSTGGGGYEQYF. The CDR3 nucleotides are TGTGCCAGCAGCTCGACGGGGGGAGGGGGCTACGAGCAGTACTTC.

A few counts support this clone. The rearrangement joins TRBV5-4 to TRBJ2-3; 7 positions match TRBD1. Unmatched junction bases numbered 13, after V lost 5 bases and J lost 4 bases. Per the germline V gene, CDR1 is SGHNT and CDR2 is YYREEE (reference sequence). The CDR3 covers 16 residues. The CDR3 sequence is CASSSNRGPSPDTQYF. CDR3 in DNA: TGTGCCAGCAGTTCCAACAGGGGTCCCTCTCCAGATACGCAGTATTTT.

DNA of the CDR3: TGCGCCAGCAGCCAAGGACGGGCAGGGGATGGCTACACCTTC. Its translation is CASSQGRAGDGYTF. V usage is TRBV5-1 and J usage is TRBJ1-2, with a tentative D call TRBD1 (6 bases). Germline V gene lookup returns CDR1 SGHRS and CDR2 YFSETQ. V was clipped by 4 bases and J by 6 bases, with 16 bases between them. The CDR3 consists of 14 residues.

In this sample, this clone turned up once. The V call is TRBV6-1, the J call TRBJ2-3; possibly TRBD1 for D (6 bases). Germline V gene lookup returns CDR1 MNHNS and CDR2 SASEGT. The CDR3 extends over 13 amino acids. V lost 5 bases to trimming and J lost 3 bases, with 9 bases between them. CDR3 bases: TGTGCCAGCAGTATACAGGGTACAGATACGCAGTATTTT. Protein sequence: CASSIQGTDTQYF.